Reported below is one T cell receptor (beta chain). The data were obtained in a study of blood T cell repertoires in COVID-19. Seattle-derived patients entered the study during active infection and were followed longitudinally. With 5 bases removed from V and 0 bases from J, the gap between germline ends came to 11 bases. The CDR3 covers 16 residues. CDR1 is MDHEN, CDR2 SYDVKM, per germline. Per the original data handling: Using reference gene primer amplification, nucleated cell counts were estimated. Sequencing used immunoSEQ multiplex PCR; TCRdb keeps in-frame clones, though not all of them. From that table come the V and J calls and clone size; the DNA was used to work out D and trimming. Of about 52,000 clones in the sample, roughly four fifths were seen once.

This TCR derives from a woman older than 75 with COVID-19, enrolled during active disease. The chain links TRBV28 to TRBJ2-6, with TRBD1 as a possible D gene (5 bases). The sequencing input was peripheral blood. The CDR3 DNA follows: TGTGCCAGCAGTCCCGGACAAAGCTCTGGGGCCAACGTCCTGACTTTC. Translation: CASSPGQSSGANVLTF.